This is a list of T cell receptor beta chains from one sample in a study of low-dose radiotherapy and immunotherapy resistance in tumors. MiXCR, run by TCRdb on the reads, gives a single entry per CDR3 protein. The profile shows 95,000 to 100,000 distinct CDR3 sequences, less than 25% of them singletons. This sample comprised PBMCs, obtained after low-dose radiotherapy plus immunotherapy. These receptors came from a male donor with prostate cancer. Each CDR3 is given with its conserved first and last residue. A D gene is named only where the DNA matches it firmly. For some rows the clone size is stated as once, few or many, or as a class when expanded; others skip it.

cdr3_nt	cdr3_aa	j_call	clone_size	cdr3_length	d_call	v_call
TGCGCCAGCAGCCAAGATCTCGGGTCCTCGAGCACAGATACGCAGTATTTT	CASSQDLGSSSTDTQYF	TRBJ2-3	-	17	-	TRBV4-3
TGTGCCAGCAGCTCGGGACTAGCGGGGGATTTCTACAATGAGCAGTTCTTC	CASSSGLAGDFYNEQFF	TRBJ2-1	many	17	TRBD2	TRBV7-9
TGTGCCAGTAGCGGGACCGCTTGGCCCGGGGAGCTGTTTTTT	CASSGTAWPGELFF	TRBJ2-2	many	14	-	TRBV19
TGTGCCAGCAGTCTAATAGCGGGAACAGATACGCAGTATTTT	CASSLIAGTDTQYF	TRBJ2-3	many	14	TRBD2	TRBV27
TGTGCCAGCGGCCGGGCTGAGACAGGGGGTCAGCCCCAGCATTTT	CASGRAETGGQPQHF	TRBJ1-5	-	15	TRBD1	TRBV9
TGCAGTGCTGGCACAGGGAGGACGTTGACCTACGAGCAGTACTTC	CSAGTGRTLTYEQYF	TRBJ2-7	many	15	-	TRBV20-1
TGTGCCAGCAGCATCCGGACAGGGGGGTCGGAGACCCAGTACTTC	CASSIRTGGSETQYF	TRBJ2-5	few	15	TRBD1	TRBV13
TGTGCCAGTAGGGAGAGCCGCAATGAGCAGTTCTTC	CASRESRNEQFF	TRBJ2-1	many	12	-	TRBV19
TGTGCCAGCAGTTTCCTAGATCAGCCCCAGCATTTT	CASSFLDQPQHF	TRBJ1-5	many	12	-	TRBV27
TGCGCCAGCAGCCAGGAAAACAGGGGGCGGTACACCTTC	CASSQENRGRYTF	TRBJ1-2	many	13	TRBD1	TRBV4-1
TGTGCCAGCAGTTTGGCATCCTACGAGCAGTACTTC	CASSLASYEQYF	TRBJ2-7	many	12	-	TRBV12-3/TRBV12-4
TGCGCCAGCAGCGGAGGGGGGAGCTCCTACAATGAGCAGTTCTTC	CASSGGGSSYNEQFF	TRBJ2-1	many	15	-	TRBV5-1
TGTGCCAGCGCCGCATCCGGGCGCGAGCAGTACTTC	CASAASGREQYF	TRBJ2-7	-	12	-	TRBV3-1
TGTGCCACCAGTGAGGCAGGGGGGCATGAGCAGTTCTTC	CATSEAGGHEQFF	TRBJ2-1	many	13	-	TRBV24-1
TGTGCCAGTAGTATAGGGGATGACGAGCAGTACTTC	CASSIGDDEQYF	TRBJ2-7	many	12	-	TRBV19
TGTGCCAGCAGCAGGACTAGCAATGAGCAGTTCTTC	CASSRTSNEQFF	TRBJ2-1	many	12	TRBD2	TRBV11-3
TGTGCCAGCAGCCGGTCGGATCCGGACGAGCAGTACTTC	CASSRSDPDEQYF	TRBJ2-7	-	13	-	TRBV12-3/TRBV12-4
TGTGCCAGCAGCTCGACTAGCGGGGGGACGGAGACCCAGTACTTC	CASSSTSGGTETQYF	TRBJ2-5	many	15	TRBD2	TRBV6-6
TGTGCCAGCAGACCAGGGGGTTTCCTAAACACCGGGGAGCTGTTTTTT	CASRPGGFLNTGELFF	TRBJ2-2	-	16	TRBD1	TRBV6-2/TRBV6-3
TGTGCCAGCAGCCAACGAAAAGGGGATAAGGAGACCCAGTACTTC	CASSQRKGDKETQYF	TRBJ2-5	many	15	-	TRBV7-9
TGTGCCAGCAGTCGAAGGAGTTGGGCAGAGACCCAGTACTTC	CASSRRSWAETQYF	TRBJ2-5	many	14	-	TRBV14
TGTGCCAGCAGCCAAGGGCTAGCGAGAGGGGGGCAGTACTTC	CASSQGLARGGQYF	TRBJ2-7	many	14	-	TRBV7-2
TGTGCCAGCAGCGCCTCCCGGGGGAACTATGGCTACACCTTC	CASSASRGNYGYTF	TRBJ1-2	many	14	-	TRBV11-2
TGCAGCTTGGATAGTTTGGGTACGCAGTATTTT	CSLDSLGTQYF	TRBJ2-3	few	11	-	TRBV29-1
TGTGCCAGCAGAAAGACAGACAATCAGCCCCAGCATTTT	CASRKTDNQPQHF	TRBJ1-5	many	13	-	TRBV2
TGTGCCAGCAGCCTCTTCAGGAATTCACCCCTCCACTTT	CASSLFRNSPLHF	TRBJ1-6	many	13	-	TRBV7-6
TGCAGCGTAGACTTTCAGGGGTTAGCCAAAAACATTCAGTACTTC	CSVDFQGLAKNIQYF	TRBJ2-4	many	15	-	TRBV29-1
TGTGCCAGCAGTGAGGTGACGCGGACGGAGACCCAGTACTTC	CASSEVTRTETQYF	TRBJ2-5	once	14	-	TRBV2
TGTGCCAGTCGGGCCGTAATGTTCGCAGATACGCAGTATTTT	CASRAVMFADTQYF	TRBJ2-3	many	14	-	TRBV19
TGTGCCAGCAGTGAAGGGGGAGCCAAAAACATTCAGTACTTC	CASSEGGAKNIQYF	TRBJ2-4	many	14	-	TRBV2
TGTGCCAGTATGGCAGGGGGGAACACTGAAGCTTTCTTT	CASMAGGNTEAFF	TRBJ1-1	many	13	TRBD1	TRBV19
TGTGCCAGCAGTTTAGCTTGGAGCACTGAAGCTTTCTTT	CASSLAWSTEAFF	TRBJ1-1	once	13	-	TRBV27
TGTGCCAGCAGCCAAGATTTCGGGACAGGGAATGAAAAACTGTTTTTT	CASSQDFGTGNEKLFF	TRBJ1-4	many	16	TRBD1	TRBV3-1
TGTGCCAGCAGCCTGGGACTAGCTCGCACAGATACGCAGTATTTT	CASSLGLARTDTQYF	TRBJ2-3	many	15	TRBD2	TRBV12-3/TRBV12-4
TGTGCCAGCAGTCCCCTCGGAGGTTCTACTGGCTACACCTTC	CASSPLGGSTGYTF	TRBJ1-2	many	14	-	TRBV6-5
TGTGCCAGCAGCCCCGCTTCGGGGTATGGCTACACCTTC	CASSPASGYGYTF	TRBJ1-2	-	13	-	TRBV3-1
TGCAGTGCTAGTCGGGATAGCGGGGGGCGGAACACCGGGGAGCTGTTTTTT	CSASRDSGGRNTGELFF	TRBJ2-2	-	17	TRBD2	TRBV20-1
TGTGCCAGCAGCTTGGGCTGGCTGGGGGCGCTAGGGGCCAACGTCCTGACTTTC	CASSLGWLGALGANVLTF	TRBJ2-6	many	18	-	TRBV5-4
TGCGCCAGCAGCCGGCAAGCGGTAAGGACTGAAGCTTTCTTT	CASSRQAVRTEAFF	TRBJ1-1	many	14	-	TRBV4-1
TGCAGTGCTAGTAGATTGAACACCGGGGAGCTGTTTTTT	CSASRLNTGELFF	TRBJ2-2	many	13	-	TRBV20-1
TGCAGTGCTAGTAGCGGGGGGGCGTACTACGAGCAGTACTTC	CSASSGGAYYEQYF	TRBJ2-7	many	14	TRBD2	TRBV20-1
TGTGCCAGCAGTCCTGGAGGGGGCTACACCTTC	CASSPGGGYTF	TRBJ1-2	few	11	-	TRBV12-3/TRBV12-4
TGTGCCAGCAGTGGCGGGGGGGCCTCCTACGAGCAGTACTTC	CASSGGGASYEQYF	TRBJ2-7	many	14	TRBD2	TRBV2
TGCGCCAGCAGCCAAGTAGGCTCGGGGAGAGTTCAGCCCCAGCATTTT	CASSQVGSGRVQPQHF	TRBJ1-5	few	16	-	TRBV4-1
TGTGCCAGCAGCTCGGGGACAGGTCAGAACACTGAAGCTTTCTTT	CASSSGTGQNTEAFF	TRBJ1-1	-	15	TRBD1	TRBV11-1
TGTGCCACCAGCACTAGCGGGGGGAACACCGGGGAGCTGTTTTTT	CATSTSGGNTGELFF	TRBJ2-2	-	15	TRBD2	TRBV15
TGTGCCAGCAGTTACTCAACTAGCGGGGATGTCCTAAGGGGCGGGGAGCTGTTTTTT	CASSYSTSGDVLRGGELFF	TRBJ2-2	many	19	TRBD2	TRBV6-5